This TCR beta chain was sequenced during a study of beta chain features in type 1 diabetes. Isolated RNA was reverse transcribed in full, so expressed TCRB transcripts were sequenced. TCRdb's table, derived via immunoSEQ multiplex PCR, lists solely in-frame clones and lacks some. The table lists hundreds of thousands of clones, over 13% of them singletons. Findings and limits, study-wide: Among all four CD4+ subsets, Type 1 diabetes patients had TCRB CDR3s that were moderately but significantly shorter. The cDNA sequencing approach could over-represent high-TCR-expressing cells.

The length of the CDR3 is 15 residues. The V and J ends lost 4 bases and 7 bases, in that order; junction bases with no gene match: 13. The germline gives CDR1 SGHNT, CDR2 YYREEE (reference sequence). About this clone: Its specificity is not known.

The J gene is TRBJ1-2, the V gene TRBV5-4, with TRBD1 matching over 7 bases. The source material was naive CD4+ T cells from blood. The receptor was derived from a young man with type 1 diabetes. For the CDR3, the DNA is TGTGCCAGCAGCGCCGTACAGGGGTTTTACGGTGGCTACACCTTC. Its protein is CASSAVQGFYGGYTF.